These T cell receptor beta chains were read from a single sample in a study of blood T cell repertoires in COVID-19. Clones were read by immunoSEQ multiplex PCR, and TCRdb kept only the in-frame ones, dropping some. Here the sample spans 250,000 to 400,000 clones, 90% being singletons. Sequencing was done on a sample of PBMCs or T cells enriched from blood (not recorded which). These receptors were collected from a man in his sixties who had recovered from COVID-19. Both conserved end residues are part of each CDR3. Fields, in order: D gene, clone size, J gene, V gene, CDR3 protein, CDR3 DNA. The D gene is left open where the match is weak. Some rows have no size entry. The others give once, few or many, or a class for an expanded clone.

D gene: .; clone size: once; J gene: TRBJ1-6; V gene: TRBV30; CDR3 protein: CAWTGLASSPLHF; CDR3 DNA: TGTGCCTGGACAGGTCTCGCTTCGTCACCCCTCCACTTT
D gene: TRBD2; clone size: .; J gene: TRBJ2-2; V gene: TRBV6-5; CDR3 protein: CASSFPGGPGTGELFF; CDR3 DNA: TGTGCCAGCAGTTTCCCGGGGGGGCCGGGCACCGGGGAGCTGTTTTTT
D gene: .; clone size: .; J gene: TRBJ1-1; V gene: TRBV5-1; CDR3 protein: CASSLDIRATEAFF; CDR3 DNA: TGCGCCAGCAGCTTGGACATACGAGCGACTGAAGCTTTCTTT
D gene: TRBD1; clone size: .; J gene: TRBJ1-1; V gene: TRBV4-3; CDR3 protein: CASSQFTGGTEAFF; CDR3 DNA: TGCGCCAGCAGCCAATTTACAGGGGGGACTGAAGCTTTCTTT
D gene: TRBD2; clone size: .; J gene: TRBJ2-3; V gene: TRBV25-1; CDR3 protein: CASSEPPPLAGATDTQYF; CDR3 DNA: TGTGCCAGCAGTGAACCTCCCCCCTTGGCGGGAGCGACAGATACGCAGTATTTT
D gene: TRBD1; clone size: .; J gene: TRBJ1-2; V gene: TRBV19; CDR3 protein: CASVDRVSYGYTF; CDR3 DNA: TGTGCCAGTGTCGACAGGGTGAGCTATGGCTACACCTTC
D gene: .; clone size: .; J gene: TRBJ2-5; V gene: TRBV5-1; CDR3 protein: CASSLDGREQETQYF; CDR3 DNA: TGCGCCAGCAGCTTGGACGGCAGGGAACAAGAGACCCAGTACTTC
D gene: .; clone size: .; J gene: TRBJ1-6; V gene: TRBV6-6; CDR3 protein: CASKTPDSPLHF; CDR3 DNA: TGTGCCAGCAAGACACCCGATTCACCCCTCCACTTT
D gene: .; clone size: .; J gene: TRBJ2-3; V gene: TRBV5-4; CDR3 protein: CASSLAFGIGGDTQYF; CDR3 DNA: TGTGCCAGCAGCTTGGCCTTCGGAATAGGAGGGGATACGCAGTATTTT
D gene: TRBD2; clone size: once; J gene: TRBJ2-1; V gene: TRBV5-5; CDR3 protein: CASSSLPGLRTYNEQFF; CDR3 DNA: TGTGCCAGCAGCTCATTGCCGGGACTACGGACCTACAATGAGCAGTTCTTC
D gene: TRBD2; clone size: .; J gene: TRBJ2-7; V gene: TRBV7-8; CDR3 protein: CASSPRIEREPYEQYF; CDR3 DNA: TGTGCCAGCAGCCCTAGGATAGAGCGGGAGCCATACGAGCAGTACTTC
D gene: .; clone size: .; J gene: TRBJ2-5; V gene: TRBV25-1; CDR3 protein: CASSESYQGSMMWTQYF; CDR3 DNA: TGTGCCAGCAGTGAATCCTACCAGGGGAGTATGATGTGGACCCAGTACTTC
D gene: .; clone size: once; J gene: TRBJ2-3; V gene: TRBV27; CDR3 protein: CASRYSGEHTQYF; CDR3 DNA: TGTGCCAGCAGGTACTCAGGGGAACATACGCAGTATTTT
D gene: .; clone size: .; J gene: TRBJ1-1; V gene: TRBV3-1/TRBV3-2; CDR3 protein: CASSLPGTTEAFF; CDR3 DNA: TGTGCCAGCAGCCTACCGGGGACAACCGAAGCTTTCTTT
D gene: .; clone size: .; J gene: TRBJ1-5; V gene: TRBV27; CDR3 protein: CASSLSGTNNQPQHF; CDR3 DNA: TGTGCCAGCAGTTTATCGGGCACGAACAATCAGCCCCAGCATTTT
D gene: .; clone size: .; J gene: TRBJ1-2; V gene: TRBV20-1; CDR3 protein: CSASKPGLDGYTF; CDR3 DNA: TGCAGTGCTAGTAAGCCCGGACTGGATGGCTACACCTTC
D gene: .; clone size: once; J gene: TRBJ2-7; V gene: TRBV18; CDR3 protein: CASSSLTGLGEQYF; CDR3 DNA: TGTGCCAGCTCATCACTCACAGGGCTGGGCGAGCAGTACTTC
D gene: TRBD1; clone size: .; J gene: TRBJ1-4; V gene: TRBV3-1/TRBV3-2; CDR3 protein: CASSLARGLANEKLFF; CDR3 DNA: TGTGCCAGCAGCCTTGCCAGGGGGTTGGCTAATGAAAAACTGTTTTTT
D gene: TRBD2; clone size: .; J gene: TRBJ2-1; V gene: TRBV3-1/TRBV3-2; CDR3 protein: CASSQEAIAGEQFF; CDR3 DNA: TGTGCCAGCAGCCAAGAGGCGATAGCGGGTGAGCAGTTCTTC
D gene: .; clone size: .; J gene: TRBJ1-1; V gene: TRBV19; CDR3 protein: CASSQGGPEAFF; CDR3 DNA: TGTGCCAGTAGCCAGGGTGGCCCTGAAGCTTTCTTT
D gene: .; clone size: .; J gene: TRBJ2-1; V gene: TRBV3-1/TRBV3-2; CDR3 protein: CASSRVGSYNEQFF; CDR3 DNA: TGTGCCAGCTCCCGTGTCGGGAGCTACAATGAGCAGTTCTTC
D gene: .; clone size: .; J gene: TRBJ2-7; V gene: TRBV5-1; CDR3 protein: CASSTGDFPYEQYF; CDR3 DNA: TGCGCCAGCAGCACGGGGGACTTCCCCTACGAGCAGTACTTC